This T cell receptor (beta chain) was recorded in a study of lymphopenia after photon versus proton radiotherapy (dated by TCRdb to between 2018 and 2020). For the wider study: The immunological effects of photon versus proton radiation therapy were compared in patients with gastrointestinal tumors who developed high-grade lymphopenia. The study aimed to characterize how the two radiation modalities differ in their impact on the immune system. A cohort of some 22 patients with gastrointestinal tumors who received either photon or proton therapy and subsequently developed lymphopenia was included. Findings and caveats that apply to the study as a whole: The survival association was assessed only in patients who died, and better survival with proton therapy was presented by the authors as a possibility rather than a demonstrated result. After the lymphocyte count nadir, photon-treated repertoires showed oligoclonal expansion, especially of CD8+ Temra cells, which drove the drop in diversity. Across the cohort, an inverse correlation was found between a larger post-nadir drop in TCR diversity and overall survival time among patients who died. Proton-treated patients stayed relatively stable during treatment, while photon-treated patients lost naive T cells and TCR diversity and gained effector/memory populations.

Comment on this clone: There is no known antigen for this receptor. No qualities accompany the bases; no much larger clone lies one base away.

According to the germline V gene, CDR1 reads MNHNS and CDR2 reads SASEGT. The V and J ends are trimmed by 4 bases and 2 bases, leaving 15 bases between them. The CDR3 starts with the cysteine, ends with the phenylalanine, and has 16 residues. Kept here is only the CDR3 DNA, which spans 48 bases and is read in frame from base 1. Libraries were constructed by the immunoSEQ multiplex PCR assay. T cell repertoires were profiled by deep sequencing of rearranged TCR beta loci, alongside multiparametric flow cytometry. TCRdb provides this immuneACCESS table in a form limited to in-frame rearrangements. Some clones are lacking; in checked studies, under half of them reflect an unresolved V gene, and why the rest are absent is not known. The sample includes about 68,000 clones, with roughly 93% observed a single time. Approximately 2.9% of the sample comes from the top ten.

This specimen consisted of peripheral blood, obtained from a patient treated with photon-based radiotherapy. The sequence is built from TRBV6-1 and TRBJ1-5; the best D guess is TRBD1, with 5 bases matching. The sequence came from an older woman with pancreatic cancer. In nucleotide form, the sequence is TGTGCCAGCAGTGCTGGGACCCAGCCGGGCAATCAGCCCCAGCATTTT. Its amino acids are CASSAGTQPGNQPQHF.